Described below is a single TCR beta chain sequence and its context. This clonotype showed up many times. Its specific antigen is unknown. Per-nucleotide qualities are absent, and no much larger clonotype sits a single base away. These data come from a study of T-cell reconstitution after alpha-beta-depleted transplantation in children (dated by TCRdb to between 2015 and 2016). A note on the overall study: T-cell immune reconstitution after TCRalphabeta/CD19-depleted allogeneic hematopoietic cell transplantation in children was quantitatively tracked in the study by means of TCR repertoire profiling. What the research found in general, with its limitations: In some patients, the high TCRbeta diversity seen at day 60 was put down to recipient T cells and intrathymic progenitors that had survived conditioning. The apparently early recovery of alphabetaT-cell counts about two months after transplant reportedly depended on only several hundred rapidly expanded clones that came from non-depleted graft cells. Hyperexpanded clone frequencies declined over subsequent months; after one year, T-cell counts and TCRbeta diversity were mostly attributed to newly produced T cells.

CDR1 DFQATT and CDR2 SNEGSKA are derived from the germline V gene (reference sequence). V lost 5 bases and J lost 8 bases; the stretch between them is 10 bases long. From the cysteine through the phenylalanine, the CDR3 covers 11 amino acids. Only the CDR3 portion is preserved as DNA: 33 bases, with reading frame beginning at the first base. The treatment or condition tag for this specimen amounts to: allogeneic hematopoietic cell transplantation with graft depleted of TCRalphabeta T cells and CD19 B cells. Transplant recipients were children who received TCRalphabeta/CD19-depleted allogeneic hematopoietic cell grafts. To prepare the library, PCR was applied. The sequencing machine was an Illumina HiSeq 2500. Molecular barcoding was employed in the preparation of TCR libraries, with unique molecular identifiers being used to normalize TCRbeta repertoire quantification. The public reads were reprocessed in TCRdb via fastp at Q25 and MiXCR, keeping in-frame beta chains. Rows merge per CDR3 protein into single entries with the most common DNA and genes. This sample comprises approximately 230,000 distinct CDR3 sequences, 20% to 30% of them detected only once. About 2.5% of the sample is taken by the ten largest.

Sequencing was performed on PBMCs, taken before TCRalphabeta/CD19-depleted stem cell transplant. This clonotype was obtained from a girl aged 2-10 years with Fanconi anemia, due to receive a stem cell transplant. The chain joins TRBV20-1 to TRBJ2-4; the D gene is unclear. The CDR3: CSARYLHIQYF. The bases read TGCAGTGCTCGCTACTTGCACATTCAGTACTTC.